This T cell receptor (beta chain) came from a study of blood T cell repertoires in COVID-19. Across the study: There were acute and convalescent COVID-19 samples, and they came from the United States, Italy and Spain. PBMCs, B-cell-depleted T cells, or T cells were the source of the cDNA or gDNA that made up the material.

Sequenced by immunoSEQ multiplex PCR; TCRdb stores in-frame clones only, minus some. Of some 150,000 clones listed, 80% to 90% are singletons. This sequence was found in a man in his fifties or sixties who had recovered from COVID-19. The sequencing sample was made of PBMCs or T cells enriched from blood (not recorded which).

As DNA, the CDR3 is TGTGCCAGCAGTGCCCGCCGGGACACTACCTACGAGCAGTACTTC. This gives the protein CASSARRDTTYEQYF. The chain recombines TRBV2 with TRBJ2-7, with D perhaps matching TRBD1 (6 bases). In germline, CDR1 is SNHLY, CDR2 FYNNEI. The CDR3 covers 15 residues. V lost 4 bases and J lost 2, with 15 bases in between.